This T cell receptor (beta chain) originates from a study of T cells expressing NK-cell markers. Study summary: It was sorted CD3+CD56+NKG2C+, CD3+CD56+NKG2C- and CD3+CD56-NKG2C+ T cells that supplied the TCR beta repertoires. Seven of the eight sequenced donors were classified as HCMV-seropositive, and one was classified as seronegative.

A word on this clonotype: Its antigen is unknown.

Notes on the study in general: Expanded NKG2C+ T cell clones were not confirmed as HCMV-specific.

The V gene's germline CDR1 is SEHNR and CDR2 FQNEAQ (reference sequence). The CDR3 sequence is 17 residues long. UMI-tagged 5'RACE template switching yielded the TCR beta cDNA. TCRdb reanalyzed the 5' RACE reads, giving one entry per CDR3 protein sequence and no DNA. In total, the table holds about 430,000 distinct CDR3 sequences. The receptor was derived from a woman between 45 and 65 years old in good health. What was sequenced was blood T cells: a sorted CD56 or NKG2C T cell subset, CD4+ or CD8+ T cells, or bulk PBMC T cells (not recorded which). The chain has TRBV7-9 and TRBJ2-5; the TCRdb D gene call, TRBD1, has no DNA to confirm it. CDR3 sequence: CASNEPTPGHLQETQYF.